Given below is one TCR beta chain in context. What it binds is not known. 60 Vbeta and 13 Jbeta primers were used in PCR. The table came from immunoSEQ multiplex PCR; TCRdb's copy has only in-frame clones and leaves some out. Among around 190,000 clones listed, about 77% were seen once. The sample belongs to a study of cytomegalovirus exposure and HLA in healthy donors. Study overall: Clustering assigned 81% of the approximately 400 genotyped donors to the Caucasian-associated ancestry cluster.

The CDR3 consists of 15 residues. V was trimmed by 0 bases and J by 1 base, leaving 9 bases between them. The germline V gene has CDR1 LGHNA and CDR2 YNFKEQ. Study observations and caveats: The sole available immune exposure information was CMV serostatus. It was in a later analysis that TCR association rates were seen to vary by HLA locus, highest for DRB1 and lowest for HLA-C. According to the study, roughly 180 TCR beta chains were cytomegalovirus-associated.

Sample: PBMCs. This TCR was sampled from a female donor in good health and CMV-seronegative. The gene calls are TRBV4-2 and TRBJ2-5; D remains ambiguous. The DNA for the CDR3 is TGTGCCAGCAGCCAAGAGGCCCGCTCCCAAGAGACCCAGTACTTC. This translates into CASSQEARSQETQYF.